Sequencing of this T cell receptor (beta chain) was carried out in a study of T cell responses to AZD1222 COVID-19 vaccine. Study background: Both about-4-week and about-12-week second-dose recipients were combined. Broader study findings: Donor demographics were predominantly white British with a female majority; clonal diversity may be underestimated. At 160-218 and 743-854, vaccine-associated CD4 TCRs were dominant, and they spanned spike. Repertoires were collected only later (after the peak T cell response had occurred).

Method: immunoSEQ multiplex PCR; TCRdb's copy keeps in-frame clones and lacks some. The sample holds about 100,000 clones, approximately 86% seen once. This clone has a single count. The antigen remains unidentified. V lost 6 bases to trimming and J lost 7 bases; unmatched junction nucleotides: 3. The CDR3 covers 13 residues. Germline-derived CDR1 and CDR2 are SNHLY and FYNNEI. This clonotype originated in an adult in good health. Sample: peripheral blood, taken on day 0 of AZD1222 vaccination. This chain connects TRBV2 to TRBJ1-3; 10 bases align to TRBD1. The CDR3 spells CASRGQGGNTIYF. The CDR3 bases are TGTGCCAGCAGAGGACAGGGGGGTAACACCATATATTTT.